This entry is about one T cell receptor beta chain. What it binds is not known. These data are taken from a study of T-cell reconstitution after alpha-beta-depleted transplantation in children. Study findings and constraints: Newly generated T cells supplied most T-cell counts and diversity one year post-transplant. From surviving recipient T cells and thymic progenitors came the high day-60 TCRbeta diversity observed in some patients. Approximately two months post-transplant, alpha-beta T cells reportedly originated from several hundred expanded graft clones.

V was cut by 1 base and J by 8 bases, with 21 bases left in between. Germline loops: CDR1 DFQATT, CDR2 SNEGSKA (reference sequence). The CDR3 contains 16 residues. Preparation of the TCRbeta library used unique molecular identifiers. MiXCR, applied by TCRdb to the PCR reads, yields one record per CDR3 protein. There are 780,000 or so distinct CDR3 sequences in the sample; under 20% occur only once, and approximately 4.5% lies in the top ten. This clonotype was sampled from a male patient aged 5 to 17 who had a stem cell transplant for acute lymphoblastic leukemia, so the T cells may come from the graft donor. The specimen was PBMCs, mostly from graft donor cells, collected 360 days after TCRalphabeta/CD19-depleted stem cell transplant. This chain uses TRBV20-1 with TRBJ2-1; D may match TRBD1 or TRBD2 (7 bases each). The CDR3 loop reads CSARVTTSRGGDEQFF. As DNA, the CDR3 is TGCAGTGCTAGAGTAACTACTAGCAGGGGGGGGGATGAGCAGTTCTTC.